This TCR beta chain is drawn from a study of blood T cell repertoires in COVID-19. Study context: PBMCs, B-cell-depleted T cells, or T cells provided the cDNA or gDNA that made up the material.

TCRdb's copy holds only in-frame clones and misses some; the assay was immunoSEQ multiplex PCR. The sample includes 150,000 or so clones, more than 75% of them seen just once. The length of the CDR3 is 15 residues. With 2 bases removed from V and 0 bases from J, the gap between germline ends came to 6 bases. The germline gives CDR1 SGHNT, CDR2 YYREEE (reference sequence). The age range of participants was about 18 to 90 years, with residence in approximately 25 US areas. The study assigned cohorts using participant-reported clinical history. The rearrangement links TRBV5-4 to TRBJ2-6, with D maybe TRBD1 (6 bases). This clonotype originated in a human donor with acute COVID-19. The donor label of this sample is uncertain. Sequencing input: PBMCs or T cells enriched from blood (not recorded which). This chain's CDR3 is CASSLQGSGANVLTF. DNA of the CDR3: TGTGCCAGCAGCTTACAGGGCTCTGGGGCCAACGTCCTGACTTTC.